This note documents a single TCR beta chain sequence. These data are taken from a study of blood T cell repertoires in COVID-19. About the study: T cells, B-cell-depleted T cells, or PBMCs provided the cDNA or gDNA that served as material.

Produced via immunoSEQ multiplex PCR; TCRdb's table is partial and in-frame only. In the table there are approximately 84,000 clones, roughly 79% of which are singletons. Germline loops: CDR1 MRHNA, CDR2 SNTAGT. V shed 6 bases and J shed 6 bases, with 18 bases lying between them. The CDR3 is made up of 16 amino acids. The sequence came from a human donor in a cohort sampled during active COVID-19. The chain links TRBV6-4 to TRBJ1-6; weak D call: TRBD1 (6 bases). Sequencing was done on a sample of peripheral blood. The CDR3 sequence: CASRDLGGVSNSPLHF. The CDR3 coding sequence is TGTGCCAGCAGGGATTTAGGGGGAGTAAGTAATTCACCCCTCCACTTT.